This T cell receptor beta chain was found in a study of blood T cell repertoires in COVID-19. Study as a whole: Sites in the United States, Italy and Spain provided acute and convalescent COVID-19 samples.

Per the germline V gene, CDR1 is MNHNS and CDR2 is SASEGT. V was pared by 4 bases and J by 2 bases, with 7 bases of the junction left unmatched. The CDR3 sequence is 16 residues long. Authors' processing steps: Amplification of reference gene primers was used by the study to estimate nucleated cell counts. Using immunoSEQ multiplex PCR, the repertoire was profiled, and TCRdb retains in-frame clones only, with some absent. The D gene and trimming were derived from the DNA, and the V and J assignments and clone size from that table. This sample has about 36,000 clones; about 77% occur once, and the top ten carry about 30%.

The sequenced sample was peripheral blood. The source of this sequence is a man aged 55 to 70 with acute or convalescent COVID-19. V and J are TRBV6-1 and TRBJ2-3; 9 nucleotides align to TRBD2. This CDR3 is CASSVTSGYNTDTQYF. CDR3 nucleotide sequence: TGTGCCAGCAGTGTGACTAGCGGTTATAACACAGATACGCAGTATTTT.